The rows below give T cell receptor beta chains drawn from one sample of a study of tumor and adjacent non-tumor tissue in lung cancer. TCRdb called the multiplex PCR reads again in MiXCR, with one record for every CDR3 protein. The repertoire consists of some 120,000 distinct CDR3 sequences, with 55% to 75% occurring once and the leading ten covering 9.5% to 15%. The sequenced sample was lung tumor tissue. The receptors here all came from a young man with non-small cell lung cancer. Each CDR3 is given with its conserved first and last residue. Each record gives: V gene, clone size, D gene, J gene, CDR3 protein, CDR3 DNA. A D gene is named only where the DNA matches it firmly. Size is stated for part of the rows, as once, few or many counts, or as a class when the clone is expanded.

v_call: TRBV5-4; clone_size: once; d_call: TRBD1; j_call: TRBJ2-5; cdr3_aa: CPSSKDRGQETQYF; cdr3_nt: TGTCCCAGCAGCAAGGACAGGGGGCAAGAGACCCAGTACTTC
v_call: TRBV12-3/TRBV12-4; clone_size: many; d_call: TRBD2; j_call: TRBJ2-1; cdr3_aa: CASSQVGTSGYNEQFF; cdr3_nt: TGTGCCAGCAGTCAGGTGGGGACTAGCGGATACAATGAGCAGTTCTTC
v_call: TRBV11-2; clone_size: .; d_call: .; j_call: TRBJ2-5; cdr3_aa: CASSSPRRHQEIQYF; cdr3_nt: TGTGCCAGCAGCTCCCCCAGGCGGCACCAAGAGATCCAGTACTTC
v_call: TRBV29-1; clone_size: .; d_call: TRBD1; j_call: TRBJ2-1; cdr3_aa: CSVGGTVYNEQLF; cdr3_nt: TGCAGCGTTGGAGGGACAGTATACAATGAGCAGCTCTTC
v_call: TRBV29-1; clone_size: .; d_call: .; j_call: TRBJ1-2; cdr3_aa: CSAEEITGNYGYTF; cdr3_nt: TGCAGCGCCGAAGAAATCACAGGGAACTATGGCTACACCTTC
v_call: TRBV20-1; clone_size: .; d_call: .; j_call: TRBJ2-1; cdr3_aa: CTVSDPGGYNERFF; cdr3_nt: TGCACTGTTAGTGACCCTGGGGGTTACAATGAGCGGTTCTTC
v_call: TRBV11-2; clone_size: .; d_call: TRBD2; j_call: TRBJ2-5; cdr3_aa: CASNSQLTGGPNTQYF; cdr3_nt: TGTGCCAGCAACTCTCAACTAACGGGGGGGCCGAATACCCAGTACTTC
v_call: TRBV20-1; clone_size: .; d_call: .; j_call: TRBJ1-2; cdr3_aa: CSARGWGYGYTF; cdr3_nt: TGCAGTGCCAGAGGGTGGGGCTATGGCTACACCTTC
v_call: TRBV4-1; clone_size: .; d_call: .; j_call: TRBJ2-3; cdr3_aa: CASNQVGAPWGVTQYF; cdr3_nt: TGCGCCAGCAATCAAGTGGGCGCCCCGTGGGGTGTTACGCAGTATTTT
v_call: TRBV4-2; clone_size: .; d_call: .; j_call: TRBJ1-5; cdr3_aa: CANSQDFGQTGQPQHF; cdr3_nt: TGTGCCAACAGCCAAGATTTTGGCCAGACGGGTCAGCCCCAGCATTTT
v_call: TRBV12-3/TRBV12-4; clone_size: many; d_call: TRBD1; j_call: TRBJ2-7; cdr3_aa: CASSRGQHYEQYF; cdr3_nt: TGTGCCAGCAGTCGGGGACAGCACTACGAGCAGTACTTC
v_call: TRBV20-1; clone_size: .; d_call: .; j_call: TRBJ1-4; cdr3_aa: CSAWPSSNEKLFF; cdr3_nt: TGCAGTGCATGGCCCTCATCTAATGAAAAACTCTTTTTT
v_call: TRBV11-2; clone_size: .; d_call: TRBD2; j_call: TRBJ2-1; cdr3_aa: CPSSPLAGSVNAQFF; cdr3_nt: TGTCCCAGCAGCCCACTAGCGGGTAGCGTAAATGCGCAGTTCTTC
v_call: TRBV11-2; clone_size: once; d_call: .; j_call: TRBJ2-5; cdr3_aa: CASSLVDKVGTQYF; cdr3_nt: TGTGCCAGCAGCTTAGTAGACAAAGTCGGGACCCAGTACTTC
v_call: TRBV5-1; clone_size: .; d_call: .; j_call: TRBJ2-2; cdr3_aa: CASTQGGSAGELFF; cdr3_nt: TGCGCCAGCACCCAGGGTGGCTCGGCCGGGGAGCTGTTCTTT
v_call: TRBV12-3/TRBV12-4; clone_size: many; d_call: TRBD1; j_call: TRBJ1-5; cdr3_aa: CASRRTGDYNQPQHF; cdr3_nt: TGTGCCAGCAGGCGGACAGGGGATTACAATCAGCCCCAGCATTTT
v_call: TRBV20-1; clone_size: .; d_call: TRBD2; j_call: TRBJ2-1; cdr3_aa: CSVAGSGVSEQFF; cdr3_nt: TGCAGTGTAGCGGGTAGCGGGGTTTCTGAGCAGTTCTTC
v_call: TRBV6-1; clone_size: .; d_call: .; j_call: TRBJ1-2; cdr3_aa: CASSSRPSCGYTF; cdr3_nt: TGTGCCAGCAGTTCTCGGCCAAGTTGCGGCTACACCTTC